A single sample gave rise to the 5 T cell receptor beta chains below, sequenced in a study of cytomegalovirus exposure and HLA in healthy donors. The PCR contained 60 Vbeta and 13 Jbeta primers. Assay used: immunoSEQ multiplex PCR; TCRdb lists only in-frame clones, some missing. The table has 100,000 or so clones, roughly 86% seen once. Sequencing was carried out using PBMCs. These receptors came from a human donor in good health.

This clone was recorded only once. The DNA for the CDR3 is TGTGCCAGCAGTGAAAGGGGACAGGACAATCAGCCCCAGCATTTT. It specifies CASSERGQDNQPQHF. The genes are TRBV2 and TRBJ1-5; 8 bases line up with TRBD1. V gave up 2 bases and J gave up 3 bases; unmatched junction bases: 3. Germline CDR1 SNHLY, CDR2 FYNNEI. The CDR3 runs to 15 residues.

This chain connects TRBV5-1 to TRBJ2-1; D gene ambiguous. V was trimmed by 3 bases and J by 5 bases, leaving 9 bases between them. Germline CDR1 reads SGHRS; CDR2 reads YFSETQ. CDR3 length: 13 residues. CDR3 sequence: CASSSLVDNEQFF. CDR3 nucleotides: TGCGCCAGCAGCTCTCTAGTTGACAATGAGCAGTTCTTC.

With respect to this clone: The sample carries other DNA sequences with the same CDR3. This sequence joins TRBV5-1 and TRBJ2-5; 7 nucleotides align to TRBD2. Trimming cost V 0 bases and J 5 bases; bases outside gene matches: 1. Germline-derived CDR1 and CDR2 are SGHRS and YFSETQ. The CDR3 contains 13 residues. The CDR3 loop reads CASSLAGGETQYF. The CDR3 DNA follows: TGCGCCAGCAGCTTGGCCGGGGGGGAGACCCAGTACTTC.

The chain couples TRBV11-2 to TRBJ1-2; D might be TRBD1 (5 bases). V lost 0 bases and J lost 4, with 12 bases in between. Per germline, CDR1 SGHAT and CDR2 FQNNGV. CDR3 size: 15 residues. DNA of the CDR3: TGTGCCAGCAGCTTAGAGGGGGGAGGGCCCTATGGCTACACCTTC. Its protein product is CASSLEGGGPYGYTF.

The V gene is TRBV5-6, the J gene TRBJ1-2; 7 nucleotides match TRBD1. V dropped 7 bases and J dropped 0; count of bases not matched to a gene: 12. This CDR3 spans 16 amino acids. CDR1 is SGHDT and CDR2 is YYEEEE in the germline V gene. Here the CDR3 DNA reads TGTGCCAGCGCTGGGCAAACAGGGGCCTCTAACTATGGCTACACCTTC. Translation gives CASAGQTGASNYGYTF.